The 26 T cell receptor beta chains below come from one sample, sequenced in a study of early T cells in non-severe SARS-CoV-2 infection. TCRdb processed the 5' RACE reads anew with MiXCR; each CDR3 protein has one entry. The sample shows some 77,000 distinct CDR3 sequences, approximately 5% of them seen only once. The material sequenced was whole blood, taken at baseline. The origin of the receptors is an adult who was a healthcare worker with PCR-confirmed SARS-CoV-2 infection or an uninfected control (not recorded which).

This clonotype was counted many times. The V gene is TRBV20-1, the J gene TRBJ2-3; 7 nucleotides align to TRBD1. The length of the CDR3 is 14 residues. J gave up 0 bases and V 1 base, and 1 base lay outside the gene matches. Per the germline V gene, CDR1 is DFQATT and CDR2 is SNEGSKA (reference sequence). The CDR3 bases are TGCAGTGCTAGAGTACAGGGGAGCACAGATACGCAGTATTTT. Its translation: CSARVQGSTDTQYF.

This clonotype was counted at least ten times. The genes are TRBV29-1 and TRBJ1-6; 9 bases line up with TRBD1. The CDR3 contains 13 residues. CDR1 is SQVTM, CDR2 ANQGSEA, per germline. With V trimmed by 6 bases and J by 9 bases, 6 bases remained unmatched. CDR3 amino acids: CSVSDRGRSPLHF. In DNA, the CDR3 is TGCAGCGTCTCGGACAGGGGACGTTCACCCCTCCACTTT.

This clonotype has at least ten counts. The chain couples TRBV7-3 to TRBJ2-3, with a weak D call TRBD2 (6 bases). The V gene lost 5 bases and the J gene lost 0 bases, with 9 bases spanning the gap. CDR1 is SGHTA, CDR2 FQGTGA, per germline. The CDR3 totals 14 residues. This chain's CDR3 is CASSRSGSTDTQYF. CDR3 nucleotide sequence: TGTGCCAGCAGCCGGAGCGGGAGCACAGATACGCAGTATTTT. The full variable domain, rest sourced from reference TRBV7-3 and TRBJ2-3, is GAGVSQTPSNKVTEKGKYVELRCDPISGHTALYWYRQSLGQGPEFLIYFQGTGAADDSGLPNDRFFAVRPEGSVSTLKIQRTERGDSAVYLCASSRSGSTDTQYFGPGTRLTVL.

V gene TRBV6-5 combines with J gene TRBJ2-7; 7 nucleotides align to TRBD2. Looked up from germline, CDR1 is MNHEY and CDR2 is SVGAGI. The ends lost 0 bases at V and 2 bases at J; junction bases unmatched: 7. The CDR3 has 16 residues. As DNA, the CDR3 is TGTGCCAGCAGTTACTCGGGAGGGACGGGGGCCTACGAGCAGTACTTC. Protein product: CASSYSGGTGAYEQYF.

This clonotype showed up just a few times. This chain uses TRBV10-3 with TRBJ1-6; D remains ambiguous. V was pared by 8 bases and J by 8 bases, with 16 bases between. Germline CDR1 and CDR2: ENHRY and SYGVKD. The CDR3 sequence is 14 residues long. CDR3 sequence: CAIGPGGSDSPLHF. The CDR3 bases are TGTGCCATCGGTCCCGGTGGGAGTGATTCACCCCTCCACTTT.

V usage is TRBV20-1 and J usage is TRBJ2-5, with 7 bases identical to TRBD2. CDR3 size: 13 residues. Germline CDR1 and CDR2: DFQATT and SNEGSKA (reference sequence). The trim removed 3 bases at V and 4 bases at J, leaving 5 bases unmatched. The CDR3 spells CSASGRLGETQYF. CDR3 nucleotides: TGCAGTGCTAGCGGGAGGCTCGGAGAGACCCAGTACTTC.

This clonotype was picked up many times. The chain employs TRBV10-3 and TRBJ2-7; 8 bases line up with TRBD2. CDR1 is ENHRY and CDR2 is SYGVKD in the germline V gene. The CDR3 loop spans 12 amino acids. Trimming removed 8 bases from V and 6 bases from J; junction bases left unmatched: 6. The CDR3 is CAIGTSGGEQYF. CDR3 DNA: TGTGCCATCGGGACTAGTGGAGGCGAGCAGTACTTC.

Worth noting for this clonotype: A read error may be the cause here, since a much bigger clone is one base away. The CDR3 protein is CASSPGLAAYNEQFF. For the CDR3, the DNA is TGTGCCAGCAGCCCGGGACTAGCGGCCTACAATGAGCAGTTCTTC. This sequence joins TRBV7-6 and TRBJ2-1, with 11 bases fitting TRBD2. Germline CDR1 SGHVS, CDR2 FNYEAQ. V dropped 5 bases and J dropped 2; count of bases not matched to a gene: 2. This CDR3 contains 15 residues.

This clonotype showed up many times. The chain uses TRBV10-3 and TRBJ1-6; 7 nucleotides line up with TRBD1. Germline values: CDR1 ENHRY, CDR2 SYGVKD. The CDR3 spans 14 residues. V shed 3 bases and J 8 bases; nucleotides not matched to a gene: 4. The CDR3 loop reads CAISERTGDSPLHF. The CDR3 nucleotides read TGTGCCATCAGTGAAAGAACAGGGGATTCACCCCTCCACTTT.

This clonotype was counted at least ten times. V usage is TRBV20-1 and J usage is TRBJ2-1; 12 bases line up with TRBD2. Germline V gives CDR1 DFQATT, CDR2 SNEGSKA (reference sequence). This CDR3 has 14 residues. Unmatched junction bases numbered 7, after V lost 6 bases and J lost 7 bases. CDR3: CSAPTSGSLNEQFF. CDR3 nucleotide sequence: TGCAGTGCCCCGACTAGCGGGAGTTTAAATGAGCAGTTCTTC.

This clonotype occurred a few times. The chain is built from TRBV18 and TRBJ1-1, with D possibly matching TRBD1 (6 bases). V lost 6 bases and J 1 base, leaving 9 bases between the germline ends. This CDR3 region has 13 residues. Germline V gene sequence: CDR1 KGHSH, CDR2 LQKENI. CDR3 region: CASSMTGNTEAFF. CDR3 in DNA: TGTGCCAGCTCGATGACAGGGAACACTGAAGCTTTCTTT.

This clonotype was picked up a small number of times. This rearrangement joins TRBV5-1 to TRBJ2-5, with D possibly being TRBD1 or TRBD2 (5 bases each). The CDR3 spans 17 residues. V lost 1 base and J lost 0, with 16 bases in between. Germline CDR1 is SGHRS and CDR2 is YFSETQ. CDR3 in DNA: TGCGCCAGCAGCTTGAGTGGGGGTCGTCGGTACCAAGAGACCCAGTACTTC. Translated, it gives CASSLSGGRRYQETQYF.

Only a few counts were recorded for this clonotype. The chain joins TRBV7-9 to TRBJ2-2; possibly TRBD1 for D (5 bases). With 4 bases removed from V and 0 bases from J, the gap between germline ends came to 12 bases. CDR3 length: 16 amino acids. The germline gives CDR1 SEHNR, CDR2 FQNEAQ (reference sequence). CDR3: CASSSDSYANTGELFF. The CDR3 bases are TGTGCCAGCAGCTCCGACAGTTACGCGAACACCGGGGAGCTGTTTTTT. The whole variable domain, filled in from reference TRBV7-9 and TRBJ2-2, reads DTGVSQNPRHKITKRGQNVTFRCDPISEHNRLYWYRQTLGQGPEFLTYFQNEAQLEKSRLLSDRFSAERPKGSFSTLEIQRTEQGDSAMYLCASSSDSYANTGELFFGEGSRLTVL.

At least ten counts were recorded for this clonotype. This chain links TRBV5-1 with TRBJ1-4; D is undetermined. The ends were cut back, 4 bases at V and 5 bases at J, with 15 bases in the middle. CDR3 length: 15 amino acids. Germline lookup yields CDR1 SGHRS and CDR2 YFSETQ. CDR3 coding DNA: TGCGCCAGCAGCCGGAAGGCAGCGAGCAATGAAAAACTGTTTTTT. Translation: CASSRKAASNEKLFF.

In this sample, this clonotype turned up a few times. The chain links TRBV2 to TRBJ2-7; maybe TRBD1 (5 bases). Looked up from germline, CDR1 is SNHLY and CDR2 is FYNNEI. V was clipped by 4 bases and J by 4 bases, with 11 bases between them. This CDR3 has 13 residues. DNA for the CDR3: TGTGCCAGCAGTGCGATCGACAGTTACGAGCAGTACTTC. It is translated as CASSAIDSYEQYF.

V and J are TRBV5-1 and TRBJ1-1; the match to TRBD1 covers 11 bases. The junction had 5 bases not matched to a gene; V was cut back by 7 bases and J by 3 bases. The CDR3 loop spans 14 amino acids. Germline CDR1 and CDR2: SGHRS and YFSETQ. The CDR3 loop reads CASLLGQGDTEAFF. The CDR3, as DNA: TGCGCCAGCCTCCTGGGACAGGGGGACACTGAAGCTTTCTTT. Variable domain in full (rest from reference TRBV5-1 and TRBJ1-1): KAGVTQTPRYLIKTRGQQVTLSCSPISGHRSVSWYQQTPGQGLQFLFEYFSETQRNKGNFPGRFSGRQFSNSRSEMNVSTLELGDSALYLCASLLGQGDTEAFFGQGTRLTVV.

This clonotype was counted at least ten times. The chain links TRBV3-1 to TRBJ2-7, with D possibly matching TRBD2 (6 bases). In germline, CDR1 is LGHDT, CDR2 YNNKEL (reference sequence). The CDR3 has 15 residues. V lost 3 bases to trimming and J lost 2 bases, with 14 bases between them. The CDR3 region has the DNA TGTGCCAGCAGCCAGCTAGCGCGAACCGCCTACGAGCAGTACTTC. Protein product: CASSQLARTAYEQYF.

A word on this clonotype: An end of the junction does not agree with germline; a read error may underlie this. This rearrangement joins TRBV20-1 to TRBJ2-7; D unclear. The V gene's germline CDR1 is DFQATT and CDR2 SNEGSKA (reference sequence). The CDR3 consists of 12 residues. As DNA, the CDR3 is TGCAATGCTAGTGACAATAGAAACGAGCAGTACTTC. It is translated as CNASDNRNEQYF.

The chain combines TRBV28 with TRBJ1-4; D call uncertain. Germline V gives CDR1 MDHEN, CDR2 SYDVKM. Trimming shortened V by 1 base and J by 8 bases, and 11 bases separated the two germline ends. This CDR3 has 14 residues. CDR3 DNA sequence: TGTGCCAGCAGTTTATTCACGAAAAGGGAAAAACTGTTTTTT. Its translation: CASSLFTKREKLFF.

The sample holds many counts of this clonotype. The CDR3 nucleotides read TGTGCCAGCAGTGATGAGTCGACAGATACGCAGTATTTT. This sequence encodes CASSDESTDTQYF. The chain employs TRBV2 and TRBJ2-3; no firm D call. The CDR3 length is 13 residues. Germline V lookup: CDR1 SNHLY, CDR2 FYNNEI. V was trimmed by 3 bases and J by 3 bases, leaving 7 bases between them.

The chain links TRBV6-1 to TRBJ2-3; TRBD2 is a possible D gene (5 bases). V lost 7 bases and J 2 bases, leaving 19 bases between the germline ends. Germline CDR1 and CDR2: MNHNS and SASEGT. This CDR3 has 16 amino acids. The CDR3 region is CASKSQRSGLTDTQYF. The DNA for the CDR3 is TGTGCCAGCAAATCCCAGCGGAGTGGGCTCACAGATACGCAGTATTTT.

CDR3 in DNA: TGTGCCAGCTCACCAGGTCGGGCCTCCTCTGGAAACACCATATATTTT. Its translation: CASSPGRASSGNTIYF. V is TRBV18 and J is TRBJ1-3, with no clear D. Germline CDR1 and CDR2: KGHSH and LQKENI. V was pared by 2 bases and J by 0 bases, with 11 bases between. This CDR3 has 16 residues. Full variable domain (missing parts from reference TRBV18 and TRBJ1-3): NAGVMQNPRHLVRRRGQEARLRCSPMKGHSHVYWYRQLPEEGLKFMVYLQKENIIDESGMPKERFSAEFPKEGPSILRIQQVVRGDSAAYFCASSPGRASSGNTIYFGEGSWLTVV.

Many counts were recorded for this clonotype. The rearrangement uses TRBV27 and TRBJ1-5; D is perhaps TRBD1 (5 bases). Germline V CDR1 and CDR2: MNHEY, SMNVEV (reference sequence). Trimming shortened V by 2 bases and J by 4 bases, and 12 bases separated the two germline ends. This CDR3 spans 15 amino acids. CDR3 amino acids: CASSLRSRGNQPQHF. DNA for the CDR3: TGTGCCAGCAGTTTACGGTCGCGGGGGAATCAGCCCCAGCATTTT.

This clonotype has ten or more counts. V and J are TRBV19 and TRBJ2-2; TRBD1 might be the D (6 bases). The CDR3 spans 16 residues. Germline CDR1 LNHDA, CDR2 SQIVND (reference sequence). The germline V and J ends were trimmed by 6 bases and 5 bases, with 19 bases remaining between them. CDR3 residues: CASSNPVQGKTGELFF. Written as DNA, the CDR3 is TGTGCCAGTAGCAACCCGGTTCAGGGGAAAACCGGGGAGCTGTTTTTT.

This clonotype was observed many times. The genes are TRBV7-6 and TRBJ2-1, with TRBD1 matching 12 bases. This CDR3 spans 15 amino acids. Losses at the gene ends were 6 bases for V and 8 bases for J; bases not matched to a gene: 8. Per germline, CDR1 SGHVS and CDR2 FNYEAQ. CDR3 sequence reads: CASRRLGQGADEQFF. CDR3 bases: TGTGCCAGCAGAAGACTGGGACAGGGGGCAGATGAGCAGTTCTTC.

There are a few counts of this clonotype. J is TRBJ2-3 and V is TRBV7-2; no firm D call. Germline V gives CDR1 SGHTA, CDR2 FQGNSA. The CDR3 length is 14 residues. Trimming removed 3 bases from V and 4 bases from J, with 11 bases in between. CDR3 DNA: TGTGCCAGCAGCTTTGGGCTAGTTGCAGATACGCAGTATTTT. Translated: CASSFGLVADTQYF.